The T cell receptor (beta chain) under discussion was sequenced for a study of regulatory T cells in long-lasting Graves disease. Study findings and constraints: Peripheral blood was the sole material, not thyroid tissue.

The CDR3 covers 13 residues. Germline CDR1 reads MDHEN; CDR2 reads SYDVKM. The time point was: newly diagnosed GD, antithyroid drugs for less than 3 months. Isolated PBMC RNA provided the starting material for the TCR library. Construction of TCR beta libraries relied on iRepertoire HTBI primers and on Arm-PCR targeting CDR3 regions. From the multiplex PCR reads, TCRdb called clonotypes with MiXCR, one entry per CDR3 protein. This sample carries over 400,000 distinct CDR3 sequences, 14% of them seen once, and the ten largest clones take 17%. A few counts support this clonotype. Its antigen is unknown. These data were also reused for a study on T cells in Graves' hyperthyroidism and ophthalmopathy. From that paper: A model of 13 V-J features distinguished ophthalmopathy from stable hyperthyroidism.

This specimen consisted of peripheral blood mononuclear cells (PBMCs), obtained at new diagnosis, from a patient treated with antithyroid drugs. V gene TRBV28 combines with J gene TRBJ2-1; D is perhaps TRBD1 (6 bases). Near its end, the DNA agrees better with TRBJ2-5, so the J call may be wrong. This sequence was found in a woman aged 50 to 65 with Graves disease. The CDR3 loop reads CASRDLQGETQYF. CDR3 sequence (DNA): TGTGCCAGCAGAGATCTGCAGGGGGAGACCCAGTACTTC.